This T cell receptor beta chain was captured in a study of T cell repertoires in cytomegalovirus infection (dated 2019 in TCRdb). As for the study more broadly: Recently identified HLA-C-restricted CMV epitopes, whose presentation resists viral immunomodulation, were targeted by peptide stimulations together with well-studied HLA-B-restricted epitopes. The HLA type of each donor mattered for the analysis, because public TCR beta signatures pointed to carriage of CMV infection along with the matching HLA type.

This clonotype was found a few times. What this receptor recognizes is not known. There are no base qualities to consult, and no much larger clone falls within one base. The paper's findings and limits, for the study overall: In both this cohort and an independent roughly 350-donor cohort, the cumulative frequency of public TCR beta family members distinguished carriers of CMV infection plus the relevant HLA type. The ex vivo response was dominated by HLA-C-restricted CMV-specific TCR beta clonotypes, which also provided the single most frequent clonotype in two of eight donors.

The meaning of the sample's treatment or condition label: in vitro stimulation with specific CMV peptide epitopes to enrich CMV-specific T cells. Sequenced on an Illumina HiSeq 1500. TCRdb trimmed the raw reads at Q25, called clones with MiXCR and kept productive beta chains. Rows matching on CDR3 protein sequence are summarized as one entry with the most common DNA and genes. The sample contains nearly 700,000 distinct CDR3 sequences, roughly a third of them found a single time. The ten biggest clones cover roughly 20% of the sample. Reading from cysteine to phenylalanine, the CDR3 counts 16 amino acids. Only CDR3 DNA remains: 48 bases, in frame from the first base. Deletion took 1 base off V and 1 base off J, with a span of 11 bases between the germline ends. The germline V gene encodes CDR1 MDHEN and CDR2 SYDVKM.

The V and J genes are TRBV28 and TRBJ1-5; no D segment can be confidently identified. Sequencing was performed on cultured PBMCs, taken from culture after CMV antigen stimulation. The TCR originated in a human donor in good health (CMV status not recorded). Some clones in this sample may be carry-over from other donors' samples. The nucleotide sequence reads TGTGCCAGCAGTTTATTTGGGGTCGGGAGCAATCAGCCCCAGCATTTT. It specifies CASSLFGVGSNQPQHF.